The present T cell receptor (beta chain) was sequenced within a study of blood T cell repertoires in COVID-19. Whole-study context: Specimens from acute and convalescent COVID-19 originated in the United States, Italy and Spain. PBMCs, B-cell-depleted T cells, or T cells were the source of the cDNA or gDNA that made up the material.

Trimming at V came to 5 bases and at J to 2 bases, leaving 9 bases not matched to a gene. Germline loops: CDR1 SGHAT, CDR2 FQNNGV. The CDR3 totals 16 residues. In the original processing: Amplification with reference gene primers provided the estimates of nucleated cell counts. Assay: immunoSEQ multiplex PCR; the TCRdb copy retains only in-frame clones and omits some. The DNA was the basis for D and trimming; V, J and clone size are from that table. Of 86,000 or so clones in the sample, around four fifths are singletons; the top ten hold approximately 10%. This TCR derives from a man between 65 and 80 years old with acute or convalescent COVID-19. The chain uses TRBV11-2 and TRBJ2-5; 9 nucleotides align to TRBD2. Sequenced input: peripheral blood. The CDR3 reads CASSPGGAGGQETQYF. CDR3 in DNA: TGTGCCAGCAGCCCGGGGGGAGCGGGGGGTCAAGAGACCCAGTACTTC.